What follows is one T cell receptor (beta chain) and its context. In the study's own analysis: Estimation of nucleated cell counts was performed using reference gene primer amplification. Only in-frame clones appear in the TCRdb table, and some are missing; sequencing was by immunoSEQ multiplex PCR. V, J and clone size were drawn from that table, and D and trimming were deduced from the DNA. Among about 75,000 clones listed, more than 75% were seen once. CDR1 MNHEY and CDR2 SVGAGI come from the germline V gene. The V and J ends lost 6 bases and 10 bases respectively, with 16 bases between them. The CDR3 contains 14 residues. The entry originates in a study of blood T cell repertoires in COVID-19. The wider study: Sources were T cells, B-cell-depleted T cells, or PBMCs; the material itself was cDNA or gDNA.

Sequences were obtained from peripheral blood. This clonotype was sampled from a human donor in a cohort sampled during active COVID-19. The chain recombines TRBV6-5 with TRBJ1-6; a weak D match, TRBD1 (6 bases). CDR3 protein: CASRPGQNPSPLHF. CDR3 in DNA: TGTGCCAGCAGACCCGGACAGAACCCATCACCCCTCCACTTT.